This record covers a single T cell receptor (beta chain). The data originate from a study of blood T cell repertoires in COVID-19. The overall study: Acute and convalescent COVID-19 samples came from the United States, Italy and Spain. T cells, B-cell-depleted T cells, or PBMCs supplied cDNA or gDNA.

V lost 8 bases and J lost 8; bases outside the gene matches: 14. CDR3 length: 14 amino acids. Germline V gene sequence: CDR1 MNHEY, CDR2 SVGAGI. How the authors handled the data: It was from reference gene primer amplification that nucleated cell counts were estimated. Clones were sequenced by immunoSEQ multiplex PCR, and TCRdb holds only the in-frame ones, with some missing. The V and J calls and clone size were taken over from that table, and D and trimming were inferred from the DNA. This repertoire shows 120,000 or so clones, 65% to 90% found once; its top ten account for about a quarter. This TCR was sampled from a woman of 80 years or more with acute or convalescent COVID-19. Sequencing was done on a sample of peripheral blood. V is TRBV6-5 and J is TRBJ1-2; 7 nucleotides agree with TRBD1. CDR3 sequence: CASGTDGYPLGYTF. As DNA, the CDR3 is TGTGCCAGCGGGACAGACGGATACCCCCTAGGCTACACCTTC.